This T cell receptor beta chain was recovered during a study of T cells in Graves' hyperthyroidism and ophthalmopathy. Looking at the study overall: Before any treatment, at initial diagnosis, peripheral blood was collected. Study findings and constraints: A model of 13 V-J features distinguished ophthalmopathy from stable hyperthyroidism.

Using more than 7.5 ml of fresh peripheral blood, PBMCs were prepared. There are many counts of this clonotype. The antigen is unknown. TCR beta CDR3 regions were amplified from RNA. In the first-round RT-PCR of the TCR CDR3, the HTBI primer set was used. TCRdb processed the multiplex PCR reads anew with MiXCR; each CDR3 protein has one entry. Seen here are roughly 720,000 distinct CDR3 sequences, around a sixth observed once, and the top ten hold 15% to 17%. The CDR3 is made up of 17 amino acids. V lost 5 bases, J lost 0 bases, and 5 bases stayed unmatched. Germline V gives CDR1 SGHTA, CDR2 FQGTGA. The receptor was derived from a man aged 45-65 years with Graves' hyperthyroidism. Specimen: blood. V is TRBV7-3 and J is TRBJ2-6, with 9 bases lining up with TRBD2. The CDR3 region has the DNA TGTGCCAGCAGCCTTAGCGGGAGTACCTCTGGGGCCAACGTCCTGACTTTC. The encoded protein is CASSLSGSTSGANVLTF.